The sequence of this T cell receptor beta chain was determined in a study of blood T cell repertoires in COVID-19. For the study at large: Italy, Spain and the United States were the sources of the convalescent and acute COVID-19 samples. The cDNA or gDNA used as material had been derived from T cells, B-cell-depleted T cells, or PBMCs.

In the authors' methods: Estimation of nucleated cell counts was performed using reference gene primer amplification. Only in-frame clones appear in the TCRdb table, and some are missing; sequencing was by immunoSEQ multiplex PCR. V and J calls and clone size follow that table, whereas D and trimming were derived from the DNA. This sample carries 200,000 to 300,000 clones, 80% to 90% of them seen once, and the ten largest clones take approximately 4%. Trimming cost V 4 bases and J 2 bases, with 8 bases left between them. This CDR3 is built from 13 residues. The J gene is TRBJ1-2, the V gene TRBV12-3 or TRBV12-4; D possibly corresponds to TRBD1 (6 bases). The TCR originated in a man aged 55 to 70 with acute or convalescent COVID-19. The source material was peripheral blood. The CDR3 region has the DNA TGTGCCAGCAGTTATGGACAGAACTATGGCTACACCTTC. It translates to CASSYGQNYGYTF.